These 22 T cell receptor beta chains were sequenced from one sample in a study of tumor-infiltrating lymphocytes in primary liver carcinoma (dated by TCRdb to the late 2010s). The instrument given in TCRdb is Illumina HiSeq 2500. TCRbeta-specific cDNA was reverse-transcribed from around 0.45 ug total RNA using a constant-region primer and ProtoScript II reverse transcriptase. Construction of the TCRbeta libraries relied on three nested rounds of multiplex PCR, following a slightly modified ARM-PCR procedure. Each of the first two PCR rounds ran for 10 cycles and used multiplex TRBV1-TRBV30 forward primers together with a Cbeta reverse primer. The raw public data were reprocessed by TCRdb itself: fastp quality trimming at Q25, MiXCR clonotype calling, in-frame beta chains only. Records with the same CDR3 protein are collapsed into one entry carrying the most frequent genes and DNA. The sample profile shows 50,000 to 65,000 distinct CDR3 sequences; over 60% of them were found once. The top ten clones comprise approximately 41% of the sample.

Without any cell sorting, total RNA and DNA were extracted together from approximately 22-30 mg of bulk tissue using the AllPrep DNA/RNA mini kit. Sequencing was carried out using liver tumor tissue from sampling region 4. Read against the paper, the sample's cell subset or site label means: tumor region T4, right-lateral pole. The receptors stem from a man aged 35 to 55 with primary liver carcinoma and hepatitis B virus infection.

This clonotype was detected a few times. At one boundary the junction diverges from the germline segment, which might be a read error. The chain links TRBV4-3 to TRBJ2-1; D not resolved. Per the germline V gene, CDR1 is LGHNA and CDR2 is YSLEER. This CDR3 is 17 amino acids long. The CDR3 region has the DNA TGCGTCAGCAGCCAAGATCTTGGCAGTAGCTCCTACAATGAGCAGTTCTTC. Translating gives CVSSQDLGSSSYNEQFF.

In the case of this clonotype: A read error may explain this, as a much larger clone is one base away. The gene calls are TRBV10-2 and TRBJ2-7, with D possibly being TRBD1 (5 bases). The CDR3 length is 13 residues. The ends were cut back, 4 bases at V and 3 bases at J, with 10 bases in the middle. Germline V gene lookup returns CDR1 WSHSY and CDR2 SAAADI. The CDR3 DNA reads as TGCGCCAGCAGTGGGACACTCTACTACGAGCAGTACTTC. Translated, it gives CASSGTLYYEQYF.

Points on this clonotype: An end of the junction differs from the germline gene, which may be a read error. The J gene is TRBJ2-3, the V gene TRBV12-5; D may be TRBD2 (6 bases). The CDR3 totals 15 residues. Germline CDR1 LGHNT, CDR2 FRNRAP. In DNA form, the CDR3 reads TGTGCCAGTGTTTCCGAGGCGGGACGCACAGATACGCAGTATTTT. It translates to CASVSEAGRTDTQYF.

As regards this clonotype: This may come from a read error, since a much larger clone is one base off. The chain's CDR3 is CATGWDTMNTGELFF. The DNA of the CDR3 is TGTGCCACAGGGTGGGACACTATGAACACCGGGGAGCTGTTTTTT. The chain couples TRBV6-1 to TRBJ2-2, with TRBD1 as a possible D gene (6 bases). V was cut by 10 bases and J by 1 base, with 16 bases left in between. Germline loops: CDR1 MNHNS, CDR2 SASEGT. The CDR3 runs to 15 residues.

Points on this clonotype: The final CDR3 position lacks the conserved phenylalanine or tryptophan, pointing to a likely read error. V is TRBV5-4 and J is TRBJ2-5; D is possibly TRBD1 (6 bases). The CDR3 totals 13 residues. Trimming removed 0 bases at V and 5 bases at J, with 8 bases between. CDR1 and CDR2 from the germline V gene are SGHNT and YYREEE (reference sequence). The CDR3 sequence is CASSLAGVETQYI. The CDR3 bases are TGTGCCAGCAGCTTGGCAGGGGTGGAGACCCAGTACATC.

Comments on this clonotype: The junction differs from germline at one of its ends, possibly a read error. The V gene is TRBV11-3, the J gene TRBJ2-7; D call uncertain. The length of the CDR3 is 13 residues. Germline V CDR1 and CDR2: SGHNT, YENEEA. The CDR3 sequence: CAISLTPGGEQYF. DNA of the CDR3: TGTGCCATCAGCCTAACACCCGGCGGCGAGCAGTACTTC.

On this clonotype: A junction boundary mismatches the germline segment, possibly from a read error. The V and J genes are TRBV7-9 and TRBJ2-1; 10 positions agree with TRBD2. The CDR3 sequence is 18 residues long. The germline gives CDR1 SEHNR, CDR2 FQNEAQ (reference sequence). CDR3 loop: CACSSRLAGEVEDNEQFF. DNA of the CDR3: TGTGCCTGCAGCTCACGTCTAGCGGGAGAGGTAGAAGACAATGAGCAGTTCTTC.

Remarks on this clonotype: At one boundary the junction diverges from the germline segment, which might be a read error. This chain connects TRBV12-5 to TRBJ2-3; D might be TRBD2 (5 bases). Germline CDR1 reads LGHNT; CDR2 reads FRNRAP. CDR3 length equals 12 residues. The CDR3 spells CASGFGVGEQYF. CDR3 in DNA: TGTGCAAGTGGCTTCGGCGTGGGAGAGCAGTATTTT.

About this clonotype itself: An end of the junction does not agree with germline; a read error may underlie this. This chain connects TRBV11-2 to TRBJ2-7; either TRBD1 or TRBD2 may supply D (6 bases each). This CDR3 is 14 amino acids long. Germline V gives CDR1 SGHAT, CDR2 FQNNGV. DNA of the CDR3: TGTGACAGCAGCTCCTGGACAAGGGGGGACGGGCAGTACTTC. This sequence encodes CDSSSWTRGDGQYF.

On this clonotype: A much larger clone lies one base from this, so it may be a read error. The CDR3 loop is CASSFVRERGEQFF. The CDR3 DNA sequence: TGCGCCAGCAGCTTTGTACGGGAGCGGGGTGAGCAGTTCTTC. The chain links TRBV5-1 to TRBJ2-1; 7 nucleotides line up with TRBD2. Per germline, CDR1 SGHRS and CDR2 YFSETQ. J was trimmed by 9 bases and V by 2 bases; bases with no gene match: 8. This CDR3 spans 14 amino acids.

Worth noting for this clonotype: A read error is likely, as this CDR3 ends without the conserved phenylalanine or tryptophan. The CDR3 DNA is TGTGCCAGCAGCCACTACCTACAGGGGGCGGATTCACCCCTCCACCTT. It specifies CASSHYLQGADSPLHL. The J gene is TRBJ1-6, the V gene TRBV4-1; TRBD1 matches 9 bases. Germline V gene lookup returns CDR1 MGHRA and CDR2 YSYEKL. There are 16 residues in the CDR3.

Concerning this clonotype: Germline and junction disagree at one end, which may indicate a read error. The genes are TRBV29-1 and TRBJ2-3; 9 nucleotides align to TRBD2. This CDR3 comprises 13 residues. Germline CDR1 and CDR2: SQVTM and ANQGSEA. The CDR3 region has the DNA TGCAGCGTTGAGCGGGAGGGCCGGGATACACAGTATTTT. Translating gives CSVEREGRDTQYF.

As concerns this clonotype: This may arise from a read error, as a much more abundant clone is one base away. The chain recombines TRBV29-1 with TRBJ2-2; D not resolved. Trimming pared 3 bases from V and 0 bases from J, leaving 8 bases between. Per germline, CDR1 SQVTM and CDR2 ANQGSEA. This CDR3 is built from 14 residues. CDR3 sequence (DNA): TGCAGCGTTGACGTAGGGACGAACACCGGGGAGCTGTTTTTT. This encodes CSVDVGTNTGELFF.

To note about this clonotype: One end of the junction is discordant with germline, which a read error may explain. The chain couples TRBV5-4 to TRBJ2-5, with 13 bases lining up with TRBD2. CDR1 and CDR2 from the germline V gene are SGHNT and YYREEE (reference sequence). This CDR3 contains 16 residues. The CDR3 is CACSIGLAGASETQYF. The CDR3 bases are TGTGCCTGCAGCATCGGACTAGCGGGAGCGTCGGAGACCCAGTACTTC.

This clonotype was counted many times. J is TRBJ2-7 and V is TRBV7-8; 7 bases are a match to TRBD2. The CDR3 is made up of 15 amino acids. Germline CDR1 SGHVS, CDR2 FQNEAQ. V was pared by 5 bases and J by 9 bases, with 16 bases of the junction left unmatched. CDR3 in amino acids: CASSVIAGSRGVQYF. The CDR3 DNA reads as TGTGCCAGCAGCGTAATCGCGGGGAGCCGGGGGGTGCAGTACTTC.

Turning to this clonotype: At one of its ends the junction is not consistent with the germline gene, which may arise from a read error. The rearrangement links TRBV11-3 to TRBJ2-1; no reliable D call. The germline V gene has CDR1 SGHNT and CDR2 YENEEA. The CDR3 loop spans 14 amino acids. The CDR3 nucleotides are TGTGCCAACAGCTTAGGCCTCTCGAACAATGAGCAGTTCTTC. Protein sequence: CANSLGLSNNEQFF.

The rearrangement joins TRBV11-3 to TRBJ1-5; D may match TRBD1 or TRBD2 (5 bases each). The last part of the DNA fits TRBJ2-3 better; the J call may be wrong. Germline V CDR1 and CDR2: SGHNT, YENEEA. The CDR3 extends over 15 amino acids. This chain's CDR3 is CASSLDLGVDKPQYF. The CDR3, as DNA: TGTGCCAGCAGCTTAGATCTGGGGGTGGATAAGCCCCAGTATTTT.

Concerning this clonotype itself: Without the conserved terminal phenylalanine or tryptophan, this CDR3 likely stems from a read error. The chain employs TRBV11-2 and TRBJ2-2, with D uncertain. The V and J ends lost 6 bases and 5 bases respectively, with 19 bases between them. The CDR3 spans 16 residues. In germline, CDR1 is SGHAT, CDR2 FQNNGV. The DNA of the CDR3 is TGTGCCAGCAGTTCGTATGCCGGCGTTTTTACCGGGGAGCTGTTTTAT. This gives the protein CASSSYAGVFTGELFY.

The chain couples TRBV24-1 to TRBJ2-1; D ambiguous. CDR1 and CDR2 (germline): KGHDR, SFDVKD. Deletions cut 8 bases from V and 4 bases from J, with 14 bases between. The CDR3 is 14 residues long. The CDR3 DNA reads TGTGCCACCATTGGCAAGACTCCTTACAATGAGCAGTTCTTC. Residues: CATIGKTPYNEQFF.

For this clonotype: No conserved phenylalanine or tryptophan is present at the end of the CDR3, so a read error is the likely explanation. The genes are TRBV6-2 or TRBV6-3 and TRBJ2-3; D unresolved. This CDR3 has 12 amino acids. Trimming pared 7 bases from V and 6 bases from J, leaving 11 bases between. Germline-derived CDR1 and CDR2 are MNHEY and SVGEGT. The CDR3 DNA sequence: TGTGCCAGCACCTCAGGAGCGGATACGCAGTATTAT. Residues: CASTSGADTQYY.

The sample holds a few counts of this clonotype. J is TRBJ1-2 and V is TRBV6-1; tentatively, D is TRBD1 (6 bases). The CDR3 totals 14 residues. Germline V lookup: CDR1 MNHNS, CDR2 SASEGT. The ends were cut back, 5 bases at V and 3 bases at J, with 13 bases in the middle. CDR3 DNA sequence: TGTGCCAGCAGTAGGGGGGGGCCTGACTATGGCTACACCTTC. Amino acid sequence: CASSRGGPDYGYTF.

Concerning this clonotype: At one boundary the junction diverges from the germline segment, which might be a read error. V usage is TRBV10-3 and J usage is TRBJ1-5; D remains unclear. From germline, CDR1 is ENHRY and CDR2 SYGVKD. The CDR3 has 14 amino acids. The CDR3 reads CAISEHEGDRPQHF. The CDR3 DNA sequence: TGTGCCATCAGTGAGCATGAGGGCGATCGGCCCCAACATTTT.